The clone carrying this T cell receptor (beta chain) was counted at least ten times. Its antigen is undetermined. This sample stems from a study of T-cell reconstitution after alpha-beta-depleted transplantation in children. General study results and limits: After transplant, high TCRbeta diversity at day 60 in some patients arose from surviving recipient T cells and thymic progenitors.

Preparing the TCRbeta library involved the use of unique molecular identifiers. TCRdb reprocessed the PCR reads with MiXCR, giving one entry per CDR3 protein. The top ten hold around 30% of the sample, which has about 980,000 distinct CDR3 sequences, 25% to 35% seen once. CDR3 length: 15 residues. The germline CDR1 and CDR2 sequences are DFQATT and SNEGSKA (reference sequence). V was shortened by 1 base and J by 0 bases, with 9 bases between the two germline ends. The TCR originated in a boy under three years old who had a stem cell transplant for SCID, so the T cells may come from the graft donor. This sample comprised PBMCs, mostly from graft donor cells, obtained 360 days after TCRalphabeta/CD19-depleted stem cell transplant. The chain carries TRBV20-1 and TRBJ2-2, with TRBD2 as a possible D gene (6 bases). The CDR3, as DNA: TGCAGTGCTAGAGCGAGACTAGCGAACACCGGGGAGCTGTTTTTT. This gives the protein CSARARLANTGELFF.